The source of this T cell receptor beta chain is a study of T-cell memory formation after mild COVID-19. Across the whole study: Most TCR clusters belonged to a single donor. Study outcomes and limitations: Some clones that responded turned up in pre-infection memory, which suggests that cross-reactive memory joined in.

This clonotype was seen only a few times. Antigen: not known. Using constant-segment primers, 5'RACE produced TCR alpha and TCR beta cDNA libraries carrying sample barcodes and UMIs. TCRdb passed the 5' RACE reads through MiXCR, listing each CDR3 protein once. Altogether about 180,000 distinct CDR3 sequences are present, approximately 17% being singletons, with the ten largest covering roughly 3.8%. CDR3 length equals 13 residues. V gave up 1 base and J gave up 3 bases, with 8 bases separating them. CDR1 is SGHRS, CDR2 YFSETQ, per germline. Sequencing was carried out using PBMCs or a T cell subset sorted from them (not recorded which). The source of this sequence is a young man who had mild COVID-19 (a few samples of this study predate the infection). Cell type and time point are not known. This rearrangement joins TRBV5-1 to TRBJ2-7, with a tentative D call TRBD2 (5 bases). The CDR3 DNA follows: TGCGCCAGCAGCTTGAAAACTAGCTACGAGCAGTACTTC. Its protein is CASSLKTSYEQYF.